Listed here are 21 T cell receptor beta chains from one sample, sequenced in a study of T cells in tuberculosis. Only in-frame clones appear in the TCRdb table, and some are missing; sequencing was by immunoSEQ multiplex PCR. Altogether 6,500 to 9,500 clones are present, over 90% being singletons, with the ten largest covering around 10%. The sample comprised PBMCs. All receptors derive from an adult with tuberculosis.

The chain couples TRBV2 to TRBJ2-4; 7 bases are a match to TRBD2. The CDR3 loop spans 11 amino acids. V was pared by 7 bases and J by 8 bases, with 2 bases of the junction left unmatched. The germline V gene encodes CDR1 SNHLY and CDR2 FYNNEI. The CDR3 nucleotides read TGTGCCAGCACGACTAGCTACATTCAGTACTTC. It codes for CASTTSYIQYF.

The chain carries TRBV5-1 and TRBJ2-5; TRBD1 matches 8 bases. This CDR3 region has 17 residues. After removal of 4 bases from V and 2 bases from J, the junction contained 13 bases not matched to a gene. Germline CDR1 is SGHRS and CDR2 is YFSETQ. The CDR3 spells CASSQSVRTGWQETQYF. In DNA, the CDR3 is TGCGCCAGCAGCCAATCCGTCCGGACAGGGTGGCAAGAGACCCAGTACTTC.

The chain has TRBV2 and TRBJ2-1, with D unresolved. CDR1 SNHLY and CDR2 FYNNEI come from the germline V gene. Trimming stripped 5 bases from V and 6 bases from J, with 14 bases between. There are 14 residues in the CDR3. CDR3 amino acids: CASSKLRQPNEQFF. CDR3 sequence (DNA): TGTGCCAGCAGTAAGTTGCGGCAGCCCAATGAGCAGTTCTTC.

CDR3 region: CASSAPGVTTDTQYF. As DNA, the CDR3 is TGTGCCAGCAGCGCTCCCGGGGTCACTACAGATACGCAGTATTTT. The genes are TRBV9 and TRBJ2-3, with a possible D match to TRBD2 (5 bases). The V gene's germline CDR1 is SGDLS and CDR2 YYNGEE. This CDR3 region has 15 residues. V gave up 3 bases and J gave up 3 bases, with 14 bases separating them.

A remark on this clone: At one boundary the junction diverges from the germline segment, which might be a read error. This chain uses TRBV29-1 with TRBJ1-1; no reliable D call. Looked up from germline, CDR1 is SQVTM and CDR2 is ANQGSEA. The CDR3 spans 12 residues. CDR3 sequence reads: CSVEGRRGQAFF. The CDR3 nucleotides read TGCAGCGTGGAAGGCAGACGGGGTCAAGCTTTCTTT.

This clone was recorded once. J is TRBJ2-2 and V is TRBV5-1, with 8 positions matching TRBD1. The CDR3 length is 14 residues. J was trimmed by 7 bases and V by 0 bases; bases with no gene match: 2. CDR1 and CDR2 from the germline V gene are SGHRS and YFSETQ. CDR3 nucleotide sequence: TGCGCCAGCAGCTTGGACAGGGGGAACGGGGAGCTGTTTTTT. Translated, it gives CASSLDRGNGELFF.

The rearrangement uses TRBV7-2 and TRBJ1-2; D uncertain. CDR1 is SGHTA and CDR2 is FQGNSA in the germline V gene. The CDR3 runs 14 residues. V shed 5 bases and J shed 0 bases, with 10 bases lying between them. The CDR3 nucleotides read TGTGCCAGCAGCCACACCTCAGCTAACTATGGCTACACCTTC. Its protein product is CASSHTSANYGYTF.

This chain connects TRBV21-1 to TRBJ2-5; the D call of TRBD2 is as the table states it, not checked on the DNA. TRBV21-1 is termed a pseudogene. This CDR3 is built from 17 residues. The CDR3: CASSEKAANGEEETQYF. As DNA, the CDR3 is TGTGCCAGCAGCGAAAAGGCCGCGAACGGGGAGGAAGAGACCCAGTACTTC.

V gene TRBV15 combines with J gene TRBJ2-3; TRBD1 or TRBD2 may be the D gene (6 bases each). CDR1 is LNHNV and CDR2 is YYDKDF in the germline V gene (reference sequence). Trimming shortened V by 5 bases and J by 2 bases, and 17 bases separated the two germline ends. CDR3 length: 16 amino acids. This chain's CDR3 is CATSGGGSGYTDTQYF. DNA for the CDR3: TGTGCCACCAGCGGAGGGGGTAGCGGCTACACAGATACGCAGTATTTT.

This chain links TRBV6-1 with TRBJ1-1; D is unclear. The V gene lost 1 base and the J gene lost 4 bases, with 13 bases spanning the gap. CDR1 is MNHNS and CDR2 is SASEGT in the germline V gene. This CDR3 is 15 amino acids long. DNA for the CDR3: TGTGCCAGCAGTGAAGTAATGGCGGGCAGCACTGAAGCTTTCTTT. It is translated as CASSEVMAGSTEAFF.

CDR3: CASGTGTNSYNEQFF. The CDR3 coding sequence is TGTGCCAGCGGAACCGGGACAAACTCCTACAATGAGCAGTTCTTC. This rearrangement joins TRBV2 to TRBJ2-1, with a tentative D call TRBD1 (6 bases). Trimming removed 8 bases at V and 0 bases at J, with 14 bases between. This CDR3 region has 15 residues. Looked up from germline, CDR1 is SNHLY and CDR2 is FYNNEI.

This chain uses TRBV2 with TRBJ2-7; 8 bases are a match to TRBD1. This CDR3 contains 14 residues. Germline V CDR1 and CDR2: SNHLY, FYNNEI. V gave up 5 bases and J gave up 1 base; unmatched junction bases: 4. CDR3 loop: CASSTGGSSYEQYF. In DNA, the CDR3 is TGTGCCAGCAGTACAGGGGGAAGTTCCTACGAGCAGTACTTC. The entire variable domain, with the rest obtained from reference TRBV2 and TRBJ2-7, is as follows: EPEVTQTPSHQVTQMGQEVILRCVPISNHLYFYWYRQILGQKVEFLVSFYNNEISEKSEIFDDQFSVERPDGSNFTLKIRSTKLEDSAMYFCASSTGGSSYEQYFGPGTRLTVT.

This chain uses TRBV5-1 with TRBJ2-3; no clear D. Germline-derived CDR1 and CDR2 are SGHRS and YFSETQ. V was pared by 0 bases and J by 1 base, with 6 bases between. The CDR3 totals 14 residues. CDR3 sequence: CASSLDSRTDTQYF. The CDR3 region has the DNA TGCGCCAGCAGCTTGGACAGCCGCACAGATACGCAGTATTTT. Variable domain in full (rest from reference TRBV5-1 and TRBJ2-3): KAGVTQTPRYLIKTRGQQVTLSCSPISGHRSVSWYQQTPGQGLQFLFEYFSETQRNKGNFPGRFSGRQFSNSRSEMNVSTLELGDSALYLCASSLDSRTDTQYFGPGTRLTVL.

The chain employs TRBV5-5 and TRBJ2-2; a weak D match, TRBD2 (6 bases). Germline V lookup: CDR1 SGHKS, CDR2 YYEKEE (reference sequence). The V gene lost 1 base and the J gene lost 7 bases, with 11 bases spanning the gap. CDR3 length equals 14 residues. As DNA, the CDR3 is TGTGCCAGCAGCTTGTCGGGAGCGGTCGGGGAGCTGTTTTTT. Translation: CASSLSGAVGELFF.

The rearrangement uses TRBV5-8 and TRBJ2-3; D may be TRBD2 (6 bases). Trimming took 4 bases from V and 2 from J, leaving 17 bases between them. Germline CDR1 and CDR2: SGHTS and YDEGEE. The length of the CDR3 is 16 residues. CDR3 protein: CASSPWGVSHTDTQYF. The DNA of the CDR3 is TGTGCCAGCAGCCCTTGGGGGGTCTCCCACACAGATACGCAGTATTTT.

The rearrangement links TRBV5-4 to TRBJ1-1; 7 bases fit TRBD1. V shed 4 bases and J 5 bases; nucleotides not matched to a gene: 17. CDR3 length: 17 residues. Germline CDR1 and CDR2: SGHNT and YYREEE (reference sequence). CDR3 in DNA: TGTGCCAGCAGCGAGGTACGGGACAGAGTGTTTGTGACTGAAGCTTTCTTT. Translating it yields CASSEVRDRVFVTEAFF. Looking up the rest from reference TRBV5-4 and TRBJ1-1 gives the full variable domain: ETGVTQSPTHLIKTRGQQVTLRCSSQSGHNTVSWYQQALGQGPQFIFQYYREEENGRGNFPPRFSGLQFPNYSSELNVNALELDDSALYLCASSEVRDRVFVTEAFFGQGTRLTVV.

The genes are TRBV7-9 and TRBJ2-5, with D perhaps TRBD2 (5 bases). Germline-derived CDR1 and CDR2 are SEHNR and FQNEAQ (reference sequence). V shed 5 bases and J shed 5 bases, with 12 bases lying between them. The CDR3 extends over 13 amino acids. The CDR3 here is CASSRGGLETQYF. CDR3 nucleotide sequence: TGTGCCAGCAGCCGAGGAGGTTTGGAGACCCAGTACTTC.

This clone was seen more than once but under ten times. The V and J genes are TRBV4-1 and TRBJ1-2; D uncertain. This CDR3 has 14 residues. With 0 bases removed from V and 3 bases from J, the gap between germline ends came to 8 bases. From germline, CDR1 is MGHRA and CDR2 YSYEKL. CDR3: CASSQEPGDYGYTF. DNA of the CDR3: TGCGCCAGCAGCCAAGAACCAGGCGACTATGGCTACACCTTC.

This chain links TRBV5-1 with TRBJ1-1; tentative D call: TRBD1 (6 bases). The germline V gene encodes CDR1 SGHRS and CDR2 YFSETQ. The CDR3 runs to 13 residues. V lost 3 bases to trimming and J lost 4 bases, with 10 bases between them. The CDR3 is CASSWRGATEAFF. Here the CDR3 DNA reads TGCGCCAGCAGCTGGCGGGGGGCCACTGAAGCTTTCTTT.

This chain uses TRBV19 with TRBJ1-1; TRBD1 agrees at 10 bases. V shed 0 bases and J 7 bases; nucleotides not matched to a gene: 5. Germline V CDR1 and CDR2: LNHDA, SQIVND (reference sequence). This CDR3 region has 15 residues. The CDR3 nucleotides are TGTGCCAGTAGTATAGAGACAGGGGGCCCTTTTGAAGCTTTCTTT. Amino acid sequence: CASSIETGGPFEAFF.

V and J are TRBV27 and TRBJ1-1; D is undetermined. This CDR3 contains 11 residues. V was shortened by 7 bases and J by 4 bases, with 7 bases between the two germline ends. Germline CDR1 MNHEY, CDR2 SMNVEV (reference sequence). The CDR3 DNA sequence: TGTGCCAGCACCCTAGGCACTGAAGCTTTCTTT. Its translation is CASTLGTEAFF.